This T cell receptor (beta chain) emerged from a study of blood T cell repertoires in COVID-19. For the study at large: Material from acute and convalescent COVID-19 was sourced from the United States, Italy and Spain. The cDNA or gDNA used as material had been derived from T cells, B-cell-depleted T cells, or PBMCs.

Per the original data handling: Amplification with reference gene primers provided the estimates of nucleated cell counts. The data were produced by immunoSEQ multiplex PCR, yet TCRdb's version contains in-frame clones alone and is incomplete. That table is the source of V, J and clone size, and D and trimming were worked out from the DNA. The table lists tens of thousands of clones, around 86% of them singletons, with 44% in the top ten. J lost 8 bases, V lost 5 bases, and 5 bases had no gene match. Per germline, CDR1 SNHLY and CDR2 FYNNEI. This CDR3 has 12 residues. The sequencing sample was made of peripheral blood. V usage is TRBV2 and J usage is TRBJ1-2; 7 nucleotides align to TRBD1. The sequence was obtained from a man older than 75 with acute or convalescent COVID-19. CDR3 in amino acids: CASSRQGMGYTF. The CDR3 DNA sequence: TGTGCCAGCAGTCGACAGGGAATGGGCTACACCTTC.